This TCR beta chain was observed in a study of T cell changes during pregnancy in multiple sclerosis. CDR1 is SGHNT, CDR2 YYREEE, per germline (reference sequence). V dropped 5 bases and J dropped 0 bases, with 9 bases sitting between them. The CDR3 totals 14 residues. Assay used: immunoSEQ multiplex PCR; TCRdb lists only in-frame clones, some missing. The profile covers 25,000 to 30,000 clones, with approximately 89% appearing a single time and 0.8% taken by the ten largest. This clonotype was obtained from a female donor with multiple sclerosis, enrolled in a pregnancy study. This chain connects TRBV5-4 to TRBJ1-5; D is unclear. The sample was CD4+ T cells from peripheral blood mononuclear cells, taken in the second trimester of pregnancy. The CDR3 DNA sequence: TGTGCCAGCAGTGTCGCAGATAGCAATCAGCCCCAGCATTTT. Translating gives CASSVADSNQPQHF.